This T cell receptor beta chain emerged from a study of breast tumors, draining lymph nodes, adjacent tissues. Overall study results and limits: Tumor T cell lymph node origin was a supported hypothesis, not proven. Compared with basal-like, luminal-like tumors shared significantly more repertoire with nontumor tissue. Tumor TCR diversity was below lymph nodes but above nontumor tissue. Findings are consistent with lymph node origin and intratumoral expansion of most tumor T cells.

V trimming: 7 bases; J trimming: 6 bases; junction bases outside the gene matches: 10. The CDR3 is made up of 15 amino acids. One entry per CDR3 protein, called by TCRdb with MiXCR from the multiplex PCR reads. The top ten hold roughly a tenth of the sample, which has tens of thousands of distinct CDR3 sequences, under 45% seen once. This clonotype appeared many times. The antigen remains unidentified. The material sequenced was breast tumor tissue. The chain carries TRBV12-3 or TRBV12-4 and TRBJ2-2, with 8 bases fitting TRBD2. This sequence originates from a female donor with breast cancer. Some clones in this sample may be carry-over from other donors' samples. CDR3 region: CASIRAGARAGELFF. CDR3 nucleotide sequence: TGTGCCAGCATTCGAGCGGGAGCACGTGCCGGGGAGCTGTTTTTT.